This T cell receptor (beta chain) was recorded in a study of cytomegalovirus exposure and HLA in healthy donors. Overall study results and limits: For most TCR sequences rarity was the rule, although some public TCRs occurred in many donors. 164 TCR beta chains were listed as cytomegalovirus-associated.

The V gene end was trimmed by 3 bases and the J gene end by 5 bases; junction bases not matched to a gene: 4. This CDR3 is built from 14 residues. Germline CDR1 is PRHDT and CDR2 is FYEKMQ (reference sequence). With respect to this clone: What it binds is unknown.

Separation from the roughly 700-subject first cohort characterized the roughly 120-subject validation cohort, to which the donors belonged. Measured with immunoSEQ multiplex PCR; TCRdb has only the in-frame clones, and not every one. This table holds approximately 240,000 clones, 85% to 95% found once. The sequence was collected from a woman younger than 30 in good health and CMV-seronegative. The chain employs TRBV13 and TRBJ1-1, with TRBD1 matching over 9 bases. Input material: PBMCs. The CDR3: CASSLDRGWTEAFF. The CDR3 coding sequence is TGTGCCAGCAGCTTGGACAGGGGATGGACTGAAGCTTTCTTT. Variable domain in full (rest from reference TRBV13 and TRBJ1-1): AAGVIQSPRHLIKEKRETATLKCYPIPRHDTVYWYQQGPGQDPQFLISFYEKMQSDKGSIPDRFSAQQFSDYHSELNMSSLELGDSALYFCASSLDRGWTEAFFGQGTRLTVV.